This is a list of T cell receptor beta chains from one sample in a study of identical twins. TCRdb re-called the 5' RACE reads with MiXCR, one entry per CDR3 protein. The sample shows approximately 1.8 million distinct CDR3 sequences, roughly 35% of them seen only once. Sequencing was done on a sample of cord blood. These receptors came from a newborn girl in good health. CDR3s include the opening cysteine and the closing phenylalanine or tryptophan. D genes are given only for firm matches. Rows give clone size only sometimes, using once, few, many, or a class for an expanded clone.

CDR3 protein,CDR3 DNA,J gene,D gene,clone size,V gene
CASSHGGNEQFF,TGTGCCAGCAGCCATGGGGGGAATGAGCAGTTCTTC,TRBJ2-1,NA,many,TRBV28
CASSQQPGPFPRFF,TGTGCCAGCAGCCAGCAACCGGGACCTTTCCCTCGGTTCTTC,TRBJ2-1,NA,NA,TRBV3-1
CASSGGTAHEAFF,TGCGCCAGCAGCGGGGGGACGGCCCATGAAGCTTTCTTT,TRBJ1-1,NA,few,TRBV5-1
CASSRNRLAGGTYEQYF,TGTGCCAGCAGTCGAAATAGACTAGCGGGAGGGACCTACGAGCAGTACTTC,TRBJ2-7,TRBD2,NA,TRBV6-1
CASSLSLRGSSNYGYTF,TGTGCCAGCAGTTTGTCACTACGGGGGAGTTCTAACTATGGCTACACCTTC,TRBJ1-2,NA,few,TRBV27
CASSELAAFYYNEQFF,TGTGCCAGCAGTGAACTAGCGGCTTTTTATTACAATGAGCAGTTCTTC,TRBJ2-1,TRBD2,many,TRBV25-1
CASSLGRRAGQGYNEQFF,TGTGCCAGCAGTTTAGGTCGTCGAGCAGGACAAGGCTACAATGAGCAGTTCTTC,TRBJ2-1,NA,NA,TRBV12-3/TRBV12-4
CASSHSGETQYF,TGTGCCAGCAGTCATAGTGGGGAGACCCAGTACTTC,TRBJ2-5,NA,few,TRBV6-2/TRBV6-3
CSASFTTNEKLFF,TGCAGTGCTAGTTTTACAACTAATGAAAAACTGTTTTTT,TRBJ1-4,NA,once,TRBV20-1
CSARGTEIYEQYF,TGCAGTGCTAGAGGAACGGAGATTTACGAGCAGTACTTC,TRBJ2-7,NA,few,TRBV20-1
CASSPRGGGNEQFF,TGTGCCAGCAGTCCACGGGGAGGGGGCAATGAGCAGTTCTTC,TRBJ2-1,NA,few,TRBV12-3/TRBV12-4
CASSSGTGGGSNYGYTF,TGTGCCAGCAGTTCCGGGACAGGGGGTGGGTCGAACTATGGCTACACCTTC,TRBJ1-2,TRBD1,few,TRBV6-6
CASSLGSQPWPSYARYF,TGTGCCAGCAGCTTAGGGTCACAGCCTTGGCCCTCCTACGCGCGGTACTTC,TRBJ2-7,NA,NA,TRBV11-2
CASSSRVYEQYF,TGTGCCAGCAGCTCCAGGGTTTACGAGCAGTACTTC,TRBJ2-7,NA,many,TRBV7-9
CATSDLQASGYNEQYF,TGTGCCACCAGTGATTTGCAAGCTAGCGGCTACAATGAGCAGTACTTC,TRBJ2-7,TRBD2,NA,TRBV24-1
CASTFRGAGNEKLFF,TGTGCCAGCACCTTTCGGGGGGCTGGTAATGAAAAACTGTTTTTT,TRBJ1-4,NA,NA,TRBV28
CSVVGGLGGYTF,TGCAGCGTTGTCGGGGGTCTAGGGGGCTACACCTTC,TRBJ1-2,NA,NA,TRBV29-1
CASIGQSSSYEQYF,TGTGCCAGCATCGGACAGTCGAGCTCCTACGAGCAGTACTTC,TRBJ2-7,NA,few,TRBV2
CARSPGREVSYEQYF,TGTGCCAGGAGTCCCGGGCGGGAAGTCTCCTACGAGCAGTACTTC,TRBJ2-7,NA,NA,TRBV27
CASVRQGTDTQYF,TGTGCCAGCGTAAGACAGGGAACAGATACGCAGTATTTT,TRBJ2-3,TRBD1,NA,TRBV6-2/TRBV6-3
CASSLTKGQGYGYTF,TGTGCCAGCAGTTTAACCAAGGGACAGGGGTATGGCTACACCTTC,TRBJ1-2,TRBD1,NA,TRBV27
CASRFDRGRNEKLFF,TGTGCCAGCAGGTTCGACAGGGGGCGGAATGAAAAACTGTTTTTT,TRBJ1-4,TRBD1,few,TRBV2
CASRTTGTPNQPQHF,TGTGCCAGCAGAACGACCGGGACACCTAATCAGCCCCAGCATTTT,TRBJ1-5,NA,few,TRBV12-3/TRBV12-4
CASSIDTSTDTQYF,TGTGCCAGTAGTATAGATACTAGCACAGATACGCAGTATTTT,TRBJ2-3,NA,once,TRBV19
CSADYRGGTDTQYF,TGCAGTGCTGACTACAGGGGTGGCACAGATACGCAGTATTTT,TRBJ2-3,TRBD1,few,TRBV20-1
CASGLVGRYSNQPQHF,TGTGCTAGTGGTTTGGTAGGACGGTATAGCAATCAGCCCCAGCATTTT,TRBJ1-5,NA,NA,TRBV12-5
CASSLGLEQTYTGELFF,TGCGCCAGCAGCTTGGGCCTAGAACAGACCTACACCGGGGAGCTGTTTTTT,TRBJ2-2,NA,NA,TRBV5-1